The T cell receptor (beta chain) under discussion was sequenced for a study of Ad26.COV2.S vaccination and SARS-CoV-2 variants (dated by TCRdb to 2020 to 2022). In the study overall: Vaccine-arm donors were drawn from COV1001, a multicentre, randomized, double-blind, placebo-controlled phase I-IIa trial of Ad26.COV2.S in healthy adults. Ad26.COV2.S was administered intramuscularly at a dose of 5x10^10 or 1x10^11 viral particles, either as one shot or as two shots given 56 days apart. Sequencing of the TCRbeta repertoire served to evaluate the specificity and breadth of SARS-CoV-2-reactive T cell receptors following Ad26.COV2.S vaccination. The TCR-sequenced set comprised about 32 samples: around 20 Ad26.COV2.S vaccine recipients, 5 placebo recipients and 8 SARS-CoV-2 convalescent individuals. Trial participants were randomized into five groups of five: low-dose or high-dose Ad26.COV2.S given once or twice, or placebo on both occasions. Investigators remained blinded to trial group allocation during experiments and outcome assessment. What the work shows at the level of the full study, not this receptor alone: The study lacked the statistical power to compare responses across vaccine doses or regimens. After vaccination, substantial breadth of spike-specific CD8+ and CD4+ T cell responses was reported. Comparable non-spike TCR breadth was observed between vaccine and placebo recipients, consistent with only spike being contained in the vaccine. The authors noted that total T cell responses may have been underestimated by the TCR breadth and depth analyses. Ad26.COV2.S recipients had higher spike-specific TCR breadth than placebo recipients (P = 0.0014).

The CDR3 goes from the cysteine to the phenylalanine over 14 residues. Kept here is only the CDR3 DNA, which spans 42 bases and is read in frame from base 1. V is cut by 6 bases and J by 1 base, and the space between the germline ends is 12 bases. Sequences MNHEY (CDR1) and SVGAGI (CDR2) are obtained from the germline V gene. The sample's treatment or condition label, in plain terms: roughly 19 received Ad26.COV2.S at low or high dose, single or two shots; roughly five received placebo; per-sample allocation not given. Repertoires of vaccine and placebo recipients were sequenced from samples collected on day 63 after the first injection. In Cohort 1b, about two dozen adults aged 18-55 years were enrolled at a single site in Boston, USA, between 29 July and 7 August 2020. Ad26.COV2.S was a replication-incompetent adenovirus type 26 vector expressing a prefusion-stabilized SARS-CoV-2 spike protein from the original Wuhan strain.

The immunoSEQ Assay was used to sequence TCRbeta CDR3 regions. After extraction, genomic DNA underwent amplification by bias-controlled multiplex PCR, followed by high-throughput sequencing. The original methods were these. To quantify the absolute abundance of every unique TCRbeta CDR3 region, sequences were collapsed and filtered. T cell fraction was estimated by normalizing TCRbeta template counts to usable DNA, with usable DNA measured through amplification of reference genes found in all nucleated cells. Repertoire TCRs were annotated as SARS-CoV-2-specific when V gene, CDR3 amino acid sequence and J gene were exactly matched to a known reactive TCR set. The reference SARS-CoV-2 TCR set was obtained from MIRA and was filtered for enrichment in COVID-19-positive ImmuneCODE repertoires, whereby public or cross-reactive TCRs were removed. Drawing on the MIRA antigens, annotated TCRs were analysed further at the level of specific ORF or position within ORF. Breadth was defined as the number of annotated unique rearrangements divided by the total number of unique productive rearrangements, and depth was defined as the summed frequency of the annotated unique rearrangements. Two-sided Wilcoxon rank-sum tests were applied when comparing TCR breadth between groups. TCRdb holds this immuneACCESS table with in-frame rearrangements only. Some clones are missing; in checked studies, unresolved V genes explain under half, and the rest has no known cause. V, J and clone size are taken as reported in that table, and D and trimming were inferred from the DNA itself. The sample yields around 320,000 clones; around 87% were counted once. The ten largest clones take up more than 3% of the sample.

Turning to this clone: No cognate antigen has been identified for it. Base qualities are not recorded, but no much larger clone differs from it by a single base.

Recombination linked TRBV6-5 to TRBJ1-1; D gene: possibly TRBD1, on 6 matching bases. The TCR sequence derives from a person aged 18-60 years who received the Ad26.COV2.S COVID-19 vaccine or a placebo. Sequencing used peripheral blood, obtained in a trial of Ad26.COV2.S vaccine versus placebo. The CDR3 corresponds to CASSLRTANTEAFF. The nucleotide sequence reads TGTGCCAGCAGCCTACGGACAGCGAACACTGAAGCTTTCTTT.